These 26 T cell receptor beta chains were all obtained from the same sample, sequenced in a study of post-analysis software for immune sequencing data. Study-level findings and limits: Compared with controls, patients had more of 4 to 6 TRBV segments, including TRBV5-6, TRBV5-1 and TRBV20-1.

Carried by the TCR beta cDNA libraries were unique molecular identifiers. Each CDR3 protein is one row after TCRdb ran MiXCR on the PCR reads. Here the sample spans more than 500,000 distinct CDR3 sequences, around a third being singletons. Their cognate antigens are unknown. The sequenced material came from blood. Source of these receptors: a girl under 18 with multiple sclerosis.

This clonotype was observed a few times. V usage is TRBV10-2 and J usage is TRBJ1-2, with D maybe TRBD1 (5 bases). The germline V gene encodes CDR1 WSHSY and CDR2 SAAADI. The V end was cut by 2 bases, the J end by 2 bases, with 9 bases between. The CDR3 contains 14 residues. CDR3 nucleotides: TGCGCCAGCAGTGAGGCGGGGGTAAACTATGGCTACACCTTC. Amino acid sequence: CASSEAGVNYGYTF.

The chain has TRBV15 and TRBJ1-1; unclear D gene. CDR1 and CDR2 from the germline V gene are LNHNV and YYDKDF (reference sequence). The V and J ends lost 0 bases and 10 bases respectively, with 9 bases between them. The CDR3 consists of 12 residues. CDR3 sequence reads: CATSRDSQTAFF. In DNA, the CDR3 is TGTGCCACCAGCAGAGATAGCCAGACAGCTTTCTTT.

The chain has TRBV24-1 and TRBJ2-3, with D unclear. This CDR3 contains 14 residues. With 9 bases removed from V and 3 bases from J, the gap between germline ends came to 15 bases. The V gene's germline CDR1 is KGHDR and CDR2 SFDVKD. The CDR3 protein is CATEDALYTDTQYF. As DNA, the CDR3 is TGTGCCACCGAAGATGCCCTTTATACAGATACGCAGTATTTT.

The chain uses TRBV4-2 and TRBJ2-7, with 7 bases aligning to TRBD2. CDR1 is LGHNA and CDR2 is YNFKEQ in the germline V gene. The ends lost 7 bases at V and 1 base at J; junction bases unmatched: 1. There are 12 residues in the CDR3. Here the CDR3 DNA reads TGTGCCAGCATGGGAGGGTCCTACGAGCAGTACTTC. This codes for CASMGGSYEQYF.

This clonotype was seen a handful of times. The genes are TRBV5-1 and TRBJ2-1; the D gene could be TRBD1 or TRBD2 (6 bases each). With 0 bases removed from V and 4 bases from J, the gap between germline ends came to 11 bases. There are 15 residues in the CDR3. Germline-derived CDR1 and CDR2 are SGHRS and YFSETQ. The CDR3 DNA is TGCGCCAGCAGCTTGGTTCAGGGGAGGTACAATGAGCAGTTCTTC. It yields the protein CASSLVQGRYNEQFF.

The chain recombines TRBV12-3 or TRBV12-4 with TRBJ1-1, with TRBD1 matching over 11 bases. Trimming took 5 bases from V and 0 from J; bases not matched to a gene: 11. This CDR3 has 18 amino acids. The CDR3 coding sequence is TGTGCCAGCAGTCCAGGTGAGGACAGGGGGCCCCTGAACACTGAAGCTTTCTTT. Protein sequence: CASSPGEDRGPLNTEAFF.

Here the CDR3 DNA reads TGCAGTGCCCCGCCTACAGGGGGGAATGGCTACACCTTC. This sequence encodes CSAPPTGGNGYTF. V usage is TRBV20-1 and J usage is TRBJ1-2; 8 bases line up with TRBD1. The V gene's germline CDR1 is DFQATT and CDR2 SNEGSKA (reference sequence). The trim removed 6 bases at V and 6 bases at J, leaving 9 bases unmatched. The CDR3 has 13 amino acids.

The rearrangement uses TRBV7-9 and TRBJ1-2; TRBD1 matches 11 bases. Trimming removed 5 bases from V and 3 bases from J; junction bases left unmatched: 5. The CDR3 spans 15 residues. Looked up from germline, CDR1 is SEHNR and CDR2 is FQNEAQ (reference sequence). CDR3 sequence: CASSPGQGAYYGYTF. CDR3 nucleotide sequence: TGTGCCAGCAGCCCCGGACAGGGGGCTTACTATGGCTACACCTTC.

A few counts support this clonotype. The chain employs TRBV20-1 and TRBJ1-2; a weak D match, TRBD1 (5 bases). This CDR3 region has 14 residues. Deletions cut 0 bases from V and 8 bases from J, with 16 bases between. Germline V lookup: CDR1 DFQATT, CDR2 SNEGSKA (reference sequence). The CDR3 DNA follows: TGCAGTGCTAGAGATTTGATTGGGGGTTGGGGCTACACCTTC. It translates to CSARDLIGGWGYTF.

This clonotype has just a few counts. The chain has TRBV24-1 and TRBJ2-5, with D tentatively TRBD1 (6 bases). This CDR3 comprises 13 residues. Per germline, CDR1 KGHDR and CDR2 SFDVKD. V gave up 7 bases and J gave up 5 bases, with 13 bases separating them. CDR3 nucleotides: TGTGCCACCAGAGAACAGGGTCGGGAGACCCAGTACTTC. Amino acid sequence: CATREQGRETQYF.

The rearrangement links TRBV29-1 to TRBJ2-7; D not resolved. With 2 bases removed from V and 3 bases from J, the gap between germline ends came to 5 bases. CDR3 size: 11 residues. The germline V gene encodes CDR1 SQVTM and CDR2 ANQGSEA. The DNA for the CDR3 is TGCAGCGTTGAACAGCGCTACGAGCAGTACTTC. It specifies CSVEQRYEQYF.

CDR3 loop: CASDEGGPSTDTQYF. The CDR3 bases are TGTGCTAGTGACGAGGGGGGGCCTAGCACAGATACGCAGTATTTT. This rearrangement joins TRBV12-5 to TRBJ2-3, with a tentative D call TRBD2 (7 bases). V was trimmed by 7 bases and J by 0 bases, leaving 14 bases between them. Germline CDR1 LGHNT, CDR2 FRNRAP. The CDR3 has 15 residues. Variable domain in full (rest from reference TRBV12-5 and TRBJ2-3): DARVTQTPRHKVTEMGQEVTMRCQPILGHNTVFWYRQTMMQGLELLAYFRNRAPLDDSGMPKDRFSAEMPDATLATLKIQPSEPRDSAVYFCASDEGGPSTDTQYFGPGTRLTVL.

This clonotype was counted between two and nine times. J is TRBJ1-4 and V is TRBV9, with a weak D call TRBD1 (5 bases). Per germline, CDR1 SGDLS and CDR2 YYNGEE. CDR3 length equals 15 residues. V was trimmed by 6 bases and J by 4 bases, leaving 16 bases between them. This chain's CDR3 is CASTSGGDVNEKLFF. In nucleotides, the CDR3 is TGTGCCAGCACCAGTGGGGGGGACGTTAATGAAAAACTGTTTTTT.

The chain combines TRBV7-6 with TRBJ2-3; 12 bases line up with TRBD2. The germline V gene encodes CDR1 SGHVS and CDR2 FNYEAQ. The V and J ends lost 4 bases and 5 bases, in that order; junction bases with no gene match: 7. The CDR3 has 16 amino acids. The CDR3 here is CASSSASGGAVDTQYF. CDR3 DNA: TGTGCCAGCAGCTCCGCTAGCGGGGGGGCCGTAGATACGCAGTATTTT.

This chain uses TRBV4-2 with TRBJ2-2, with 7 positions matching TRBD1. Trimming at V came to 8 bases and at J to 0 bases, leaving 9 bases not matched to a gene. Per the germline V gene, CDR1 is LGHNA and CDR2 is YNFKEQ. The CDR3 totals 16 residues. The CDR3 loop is CASGLRQGSNTGELFF. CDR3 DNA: TGTGCCAGCGGTCTTCGACAGGGCTCGAACACCGGGGAGCTGTTTTTT.

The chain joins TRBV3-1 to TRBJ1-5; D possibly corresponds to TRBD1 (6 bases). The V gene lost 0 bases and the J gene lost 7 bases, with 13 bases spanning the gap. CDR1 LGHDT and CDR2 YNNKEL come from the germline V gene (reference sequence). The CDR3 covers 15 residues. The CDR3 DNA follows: TGTGCCAGCAGCCAAGATACGGGGGCACGGCAGCCCCAGCATTTT. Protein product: CASSQDTGARQPQHF.

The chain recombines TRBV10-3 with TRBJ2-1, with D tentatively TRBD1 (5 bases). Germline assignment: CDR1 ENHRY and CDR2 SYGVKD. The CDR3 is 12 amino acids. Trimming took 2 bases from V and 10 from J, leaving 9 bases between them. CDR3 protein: CAISERGYEQFF. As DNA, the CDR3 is TGTGCCATCAGTGAGAGGGGCTACGAGCAGTTCTTC.

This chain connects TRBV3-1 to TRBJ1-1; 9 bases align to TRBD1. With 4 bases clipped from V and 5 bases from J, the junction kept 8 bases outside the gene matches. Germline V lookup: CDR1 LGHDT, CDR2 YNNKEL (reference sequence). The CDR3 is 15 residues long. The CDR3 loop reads CASSPTGTGFTEAFF. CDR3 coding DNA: TGTGCCAGCAGCCCGACAGGGACAGGGTTTACTGAAGCTTTCTTT.

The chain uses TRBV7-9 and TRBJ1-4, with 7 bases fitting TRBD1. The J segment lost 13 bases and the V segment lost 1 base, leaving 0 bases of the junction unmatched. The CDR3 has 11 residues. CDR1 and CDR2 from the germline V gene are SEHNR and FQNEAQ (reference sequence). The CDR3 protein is CASSLEGALFF. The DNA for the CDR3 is TGTGCCAGCAGCTTAGAGGGGGCACTGTTTTTT.

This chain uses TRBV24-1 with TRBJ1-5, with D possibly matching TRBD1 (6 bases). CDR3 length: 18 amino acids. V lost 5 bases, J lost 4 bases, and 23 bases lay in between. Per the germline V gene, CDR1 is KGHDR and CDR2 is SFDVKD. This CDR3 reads CATSAATPGQRLNQPQHF. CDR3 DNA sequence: TGTGCCACCAGTGCCGCGACCCCGGGACAAAGACTAAATCAGCCCCAGCATTTT.

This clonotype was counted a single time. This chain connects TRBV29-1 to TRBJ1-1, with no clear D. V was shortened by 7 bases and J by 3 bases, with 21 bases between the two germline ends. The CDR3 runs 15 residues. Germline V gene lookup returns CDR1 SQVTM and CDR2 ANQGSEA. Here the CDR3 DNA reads TGCAGCGCTACGGCCCCGGGGTCTGCACACACTGAAGCTTTCTTT. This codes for CSATAPGSAHTEAFF.

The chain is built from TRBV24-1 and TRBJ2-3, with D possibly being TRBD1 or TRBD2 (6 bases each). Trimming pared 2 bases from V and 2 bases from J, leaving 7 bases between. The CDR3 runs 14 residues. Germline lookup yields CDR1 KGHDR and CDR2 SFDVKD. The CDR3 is CATSDSGATDTQYF. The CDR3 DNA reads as TGTGCCACCAGTGATTCGGGGGCCACAGATACGCAGTATTTT.

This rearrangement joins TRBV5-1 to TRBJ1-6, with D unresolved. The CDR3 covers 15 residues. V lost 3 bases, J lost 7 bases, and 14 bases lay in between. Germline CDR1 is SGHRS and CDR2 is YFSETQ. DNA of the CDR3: TGCGCCAGCAGCTCGACCGTCCTCCTAAATTCACCCCTCCACTTT. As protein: CASSSTVLLNSPLHF.

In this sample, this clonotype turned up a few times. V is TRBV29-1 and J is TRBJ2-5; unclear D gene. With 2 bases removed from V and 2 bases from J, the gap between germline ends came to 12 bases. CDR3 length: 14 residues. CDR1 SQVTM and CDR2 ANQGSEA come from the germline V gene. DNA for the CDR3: TGCAGCGTTGAATTCTTGGCTGGACAAGAGACCCAGTACTTC. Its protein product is CSVEFLAGQETQYF. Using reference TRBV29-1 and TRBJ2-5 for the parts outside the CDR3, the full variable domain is SAVISQKPSRDICQRGTSLTIQCQVDSQVTMMFWYRQQPGQSLTLIATANQGSEATYESGFVIDKFPISRPNLTFSTLTVSNMSPEDSSIYLCSVEFLAGQETQYFGPGTRLLVL.

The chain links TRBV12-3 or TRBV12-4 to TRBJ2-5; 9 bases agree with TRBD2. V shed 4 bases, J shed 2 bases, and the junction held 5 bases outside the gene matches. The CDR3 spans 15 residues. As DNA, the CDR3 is TGTGCCAGCAGTTCATCTAGCGGGGCGCAAGAGACCCAGTACTTC. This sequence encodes CASSSSSGAQETQYF.

The CDR3 sequence: CASSLSVGLAGGSSYEQYF. DNA for the CDR3: TGTGCCAGCAGTTTAAGTGTCGGCCTAGCGGGGGGGAGCTCCTACGAGCAGTACTTC. The rearrangement links TRBV27 to TRBJ2-7; 12 bases are a match to TRBD2. The CDR3 loop spans 19 amino acids. V gave up 2 bases and J gave up 0 bases; unmatched junction bases: 11. The germline gives CDR1 MNHEY, CDR2 SMNVEV (reference sequence).